The 18 T cell receptor beta chains given below trace back to one sample, sequenced in a study of PD-L1 blockade in urothelial cancer (dated by TCRdb to about 2017). Library construction relied on the immunoSEQ multiplex PCR assay. TCRdb retrieved this table from immuneACCESS and kept in-frame rearrangements only. Not all clones are present; in checked studies, unresolved V genes account for under half, and no reason is known for the remainder. This sample has around 100,000 clones in its table, and 85% to 95% of those were observed once. Of the sample, around 3.7% falls within the top ten clones. Reading the label with the study, this specimen's time point is: peripheral blood 6 weeks after treatment start. This sample comprised PBMCs, obtained around atezolizumab (anti-PD-L1) treatment. The receptors shown here come from a man aged 60 to 75 with urothelial cancer.

The V gene is TRBV21-1, the J gene TRBJ1-1; the DNA was not used to check the table's D call, TRBD1. TRBV21-1 is listed as a pseudogene. The CDR3 totals 15 residues. CDR3 nucleotides: TGTGCCAGCACCGCGATGGACAGGGGATATACTGAAGCTTTCTTT. Translating it yields CASTAMDRGYTEAFF.

Worth noting for this clone: Within the sample, other DNA sequences also encode this same CDR3. V usage is TRBV7-2 and J usage is TRBJ2-7; D is unresolved. The CDR3 sequence is 11 residues long. V was clipped by 5 bases and J by 2 bases, with 4 bases between them. In germline, CDR1 is SGHTA, CDR2 FQGNSA. This chain's CDR3 is CASSPAYEQYF. The CDR3 DNA follows: TGTGCCAGCAGCCCTGCCTACGAGCAGTACTTC.

This rearrangement joins TRBV5-4 to TRBJ2-7, with D tentatively TRBD2 (5 bases). V lost 0 bases and J 6 bases, leaving 10 bases between the germline ends. The CDR3 extends over 13 amino acids. Germline CDR1 and CDR2: SGHNT and YYREEE (reference sequence). CDR3 nucleotide sequence: TGTGCCAGCAGCTTGGTTAGCGAAGGCGAGCAGTACTTC. Protein: CASSLVSEGEQYF. Using reference TRBV5-4 and TRBJ2-7 for the parts outside the CDR3, the full variable domain is ETGVTQSPTHLIKTRGQQVTLRCSSQSGHNTVSWYQQALGQGPQFIFQYYREEENGRGNFPPRFSGLQFPNYSSELNVNALELDDSALYLCASSLVSEGEQYFGPGTRLTVT.

In nucleotides, the CDR3 is TGCGCCAGCAGCAGGACTAGCGGGAGCACAGATACGCAGTATTTT. Translated, it gives CASSRTSGSTDTQYF. V and J are TRBV10-1 and TRBJ2-3; 11 nucleotides line up with TRBD2. The CDR3 totals 15 residues. V was pared by 6 bases and J by 0 bases, with 2 bases of the junction left unmatched. Per the germline V gene, CDR1 is WNHNN and CDR2 is SYGVQD (reference sequence).

This clone was seen only a few times. The V and J genes are TRBV28 and TRBJ1-2, with TRBD1 matching 8 bases. V lost 2 bases, J lost 10 bases, and 3 bases stayed unmatched. The CDR3 runs to 12 residues. The germline V gene has CDR1 MDHEN and CDR2 SYDVKM. This chain's CDR3 is CASSLNQGAYTF. As DNA, the CDR3 is TGTGCCAGCAGTTTAAATCAGGGGGCCTACACCTTC.

The chain uses TRBV5-8 and TRBJ1-1; TRBD1 might be the D (5 bases). V lost 4 bases and J 1 base, leaving 14 bases between the germline ends. The CDR3 sequence is 15 residues long. Germline CDR1 is SGHTS and CDR2 is YDEGEE. CDR3 bases: TGTGCCAGCAGCCGGGACTCCCTAGGGAACACTGAAGCTTTCTTT. Residues: CASSRDSLGNTEAFF.

The CDR3 loop reads CASSQRGQENTEAFF. Here the CDR3 DNA reads TGTGCCAGCAGCCAACGGGGACAGGAGAACACTGAAGCTTTCTTT. The genes are TRBV11-1 and TRBJ1-1; TRBD1 aligns across 8 bases. This CDR3 is built from 15 residues. Trimming took 5 bases from V and 1 from J; bases not matched to a gene: 6. Germline CDR1 reads SGHAT; CDR2 reads FQDESV (reference sequence). Supplemented by reference TRBV11-1 and TRBJ1-1, the full variable domain reads EAEVAQSPRYKITEKSQAVAFWCDPISGHATLYWYRQILGQGPELLVQFQDESVVDDSQLPKDRFSAERLKGVDSTLKIQPAELGDSAMYLCASSQRGQENTEAFFGQGTRLTVV.

The chain is built from TRBV4-3 and TRBJ2-3, with D possibly TRBD1 on 6 matching bases. Germline values: CDR1 LGHNA, CDR2 YSLEER. The CDR3 has 15 amino acids. V lost 1 base to trimming and J lost 6 bases, with 14 bases between them. CDR3 DNA sequence: TGCGCCAGCAGCCAAGGAGGGGGATACGGGGATACGCAGTATTTT. Amino acids: CASSQGGGYGDTQYF.

The chain uses TRBV5-6 and TRBJ1-1; D ambiguous. Between the trimmed V and J ends, which lost 3 bases and 2 bases, there was a span of 8 bases. Germline V CDR1 and CDR2: SGHDT, YYEEEE. This CDR3 is built from 13 residues. The CDR3 DNA is TGTGCCAGCAGCTGGGCTGTAAACACTGAAGCTTTCTTT. Its protein is CASSWAVNTEAFF.

The rearrangement links TRBV18 to TRBJ1-6, with D perhaps TRBD1 (6 bases). This CDR3 has 15 residues. Germline V gene data show CDR1 as KGHSH and CDR2 as LQKENI. Deletions cut 6 bases from V and 11 bases from J, with 20 bases between. CDR3 in amino acids: CASSPNRADGTPLHF. CDR3 nucleotide sequence: TGTGCCAGCTCCCCCAACAGGGCGGATGGGACACCCCTCCACTTT.

There are a few counts of this clone. The chain combines TRBV13 with TRBJ2-1, with 9 positions matching TRBD1. From germline, CDR1 is PRHDT and CDR2 FYEKMQ (reference sequence). The CDR3 length is 20 residues. The V gene end was trimmed by 2 bases and the J gene end by 8 bases; junction bases not matched to a gene: 22. In DNA, the CDR3 is TGTGCCAGCAGCTTACTTCTCCCAGAGTCAGCGGGACAGGGTTTGTATGAGCAGTTCTTC. This sequence encodes CASSLLLPESAGQGLYEQFF. The variable domain in full, completed from reference TRBV13 and TRBJ2-1, reads AAGVIQSPRHLIKEKRETATLKCYPIPRHDTVYWYQQGPGQDPQFLISFYEKMQSDKGSIPDRFSAQQFSDYHSELNMSSLELGDSALYFCASSLLLPESAGQGLYEQFFGPGTRLTVL.

This sequence joins TRBV29-1 and TRBJ1-2, with a weak D call TRBD1 (5 bases). With 5 bases removed from V and 6 bases from J, the gap between germline ends came to 16 bases. The length of the CDR3 is 13 residues. The germline CDR1 and CDR2 sequences are SQVTM and ANQGSEA. The CDR3: CSVHWQGGNGYTF. CDR3 bases: TGCAGCGTTCATTGGCAGGGAGGAAATGGCTACACCTTC.

This chain joins TRBV19 and TRBJ1-5; TRBD1 agrees at 7 bases. V lost 9 bases and J lost 3; bases outside the gene matches: 8. Germline CDR1 is LNHDA and CDR2 is SQIVND (reference sequence). The CDR3 loop spans 14 amino acids. The CDR3 reads CASRPTGYNQPQHF. CDR3 nucleotides: TGTGCCAGCCGCCCGACAGGGTACAATCAGCCCCAGCATTTT.

The V and J genes are TRBV19 and TRBJ2-7, with D possibly matching TRBD1 (5 bases). The CDR3 is made up of 13 amino acids. Germline V gene sequence: CDR1 LNHDA, CDR2 SQIVND (reference sequence). V was trimmed by 4 bases and J by 3 bases, leaving 10 bases between them. The CDR3 DNA sequence: TGTGCCAGTAGTAAAAAGGGGAACTACGAGCAGTACTTC. Protein: CASSKKGNYEQYF.

This clone was seen just once. The chain recombines TRBV2 with TRBJ1-4; 9 nucleotides align to TRBD1. There are 15 residues in the CDR3. Germline CDR1 SNHLY, CDR2 FYNNEI. V shed 6 bases, J shed 4 bases, and the junction held 6 bases outside the gene matches. For the CDR3, the DNA is TGTGCCAGCAGAATCCCGGGACAGGGTAATGAAAAACTGTTTTTT. Translating it yields CASRIPGQGNEKLFF.

The chain joins TRBV4-1 to TRBJ2-7; a weak D match, TRBD1 (6 bases). CDR3 length: 13 amino acids. V was pared by 0 bases and J by 6 bases, with 9 bases between. The germline V gene encodes CDR1 MGHRA and CDR2 YSYEKL. As DNA, the CDR3 is TGCGCCAGCAGCCAAGAAAAAGGGGGCGAGCAGTACTTC. This codes for CASSQEKGGEQYF.

The J gene is TRBJ2-3, the V gene TRBV7-2; D gene ambiguous. The V end lost 5 bases, the J end lost 4 bases, and 13 bases lay between the germline ends. CDR1 SGHTA and CDR2 FQGNSA come from the germline V gene. This CDR3 has 14 residues. CDR3 in amino acids: CASSPRLPSDTQYF. CDR3 nucleotides: TGTGCCAGCAGCCCGAGACTTCCCTCAGATACGCAGTATTTT.

The CDR3 loop is CAWSVTSGPTDTQYF. CDR3 bases: TGTGCCTGGAGTGTAACTAGCGGACCTACAGATACGCAGTATTTT. The chain uses TRBV30 and TRBJ2-3, with TRBD2 matching over 8 bases. Losses at the gene ends were 0 bases for V and 3 bases for J; bases not matched to a gene: 5. Germline CDR1 GTSNPN, CDR2 SVGIG (reference sequence). The CDR3 is 15 residues long.